This record looks at one TCR beta chain sequence and its context. Antigen unknown. These data come from a study of blood T cells in healthy people across ages. Broader study findings: Estimates drawn from one million T cells were deemed to understate diversity.

Combining a sample-barcoded 5' primer with a J-beta primer mix, a second PCR ran for roughly 7 to 11 cycles. Via MiXCR, TCRdb re-called the 5' RACE reads, giving one row per CDR3 protein. The sample holds about 780,000 distinct CDR3 sequences, around half seen once. V dropped 4 bases and J dropped 8; count of bases not matched to a gene: 3. CDR3 length: 13 residues. CDR1 and CDR2 (germline): SGHRS, YFSETQ. The V gene is TRBV5-1, the J gene TRBJ2-6, with 7 bases aligning to TRBD1. This TCR derives from a man at least 80 years old in good health. What was sequenced was blood. The DNA for the CDR3 is TGCGCCAGCAGCCCGGGACAGCCCAACGTCCTGACTTTC. Its translation is CASSPGQPNVLTF.